This paragraph covers one T cell receptor (beta chain) sequence. A multiplex PCR was run with 60 Vbeta primers and 13 Jbeta primers. Some clones are missing from TCRdb's copy, which holds only in-frame ones; the method was immunoSEQ multiplex PCR. The table includes approximately 160,000 clones, about 64% detected once. Trimming cost V 6 bases and J 2 bases, with 16 bases left between them. Per the germline V gene, CDR1 is SEHNR and CDR2 is FQNEAQ (reference sequence). The CDR3 length is 15 residues. The sample belongs to a study of cytomegalovirus exposure and HLA in healthy donors. The wider study: Tens of millions of unique TCR sequences came from HLA-typed donors in an early release.

V gene TRBV7-9 combines with J gene TRBJ1-2; a weak D match, TRBD1 (6 bases). The sequenced sample consisted of PBMCs. This receptor was obtained from a woman under 40 in good health and CMV-seropositive. For the CDR3, the DNA is TGTGCCAGCAGTACAATCCCAGGGGCGAACTATGGCTACACCTTC. This gives the protein CASSTIPGANYGYTF.